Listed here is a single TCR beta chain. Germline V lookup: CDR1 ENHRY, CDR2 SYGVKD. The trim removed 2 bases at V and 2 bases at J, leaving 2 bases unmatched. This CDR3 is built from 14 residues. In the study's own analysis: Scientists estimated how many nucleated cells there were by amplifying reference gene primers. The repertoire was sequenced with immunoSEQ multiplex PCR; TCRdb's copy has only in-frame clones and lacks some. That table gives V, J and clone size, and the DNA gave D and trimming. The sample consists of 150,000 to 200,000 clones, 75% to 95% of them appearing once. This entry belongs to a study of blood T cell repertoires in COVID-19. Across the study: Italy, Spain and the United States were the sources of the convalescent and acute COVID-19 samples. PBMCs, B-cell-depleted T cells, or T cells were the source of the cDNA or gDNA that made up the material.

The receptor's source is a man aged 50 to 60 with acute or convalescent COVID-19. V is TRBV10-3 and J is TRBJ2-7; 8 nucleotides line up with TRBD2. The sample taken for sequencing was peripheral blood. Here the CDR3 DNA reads TGTGCCATCAGTGAGCGGGGGGGGACCTACGAGCAGTACTTC. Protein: CAISERGGTYEQYF.